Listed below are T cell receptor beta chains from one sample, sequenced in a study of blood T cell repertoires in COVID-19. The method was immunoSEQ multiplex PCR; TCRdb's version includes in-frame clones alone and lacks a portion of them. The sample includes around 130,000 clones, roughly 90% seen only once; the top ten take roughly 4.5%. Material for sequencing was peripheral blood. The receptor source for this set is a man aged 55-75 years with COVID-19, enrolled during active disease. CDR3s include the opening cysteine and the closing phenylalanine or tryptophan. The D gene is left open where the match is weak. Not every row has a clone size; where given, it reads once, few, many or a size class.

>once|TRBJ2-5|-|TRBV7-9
TGTGCCAGCAGCTTAGAGGCCAGGGAGACCCAGTACTTC
CASSLEARETQYF
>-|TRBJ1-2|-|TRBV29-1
TGCAGCGTTGGGGGGGGCACGGATGGCTACACCTTC
CSVGGGTDGYTF
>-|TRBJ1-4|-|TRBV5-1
TGCGCCAGCAGCTTGACAGGGACGAATGAAAAACTGTTTTTT
CASSLTGTNEKLFF
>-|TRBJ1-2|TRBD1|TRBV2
TGTGCCAGCAGTGAAACGGGACAGGGCGGCACCTTC
CASSETGQGGTF
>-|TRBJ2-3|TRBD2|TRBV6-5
TGTGCCAGCAGGGCTAGCGGAAACACAGATACGCAGTATTTT
CASRASGNTDTQYF
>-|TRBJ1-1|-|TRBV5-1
TGCGCCAGCAGCTCGGGGACTCTCTCGGGCACTGAAGCTTTCTTT
CASSSGTLSGTEAFF
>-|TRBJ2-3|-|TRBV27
TGTGCCAGCAGTCCTCGCTACCGGGAGCCACCAGATACGCAGTATTTT
CASSPRYREPPDTQYF
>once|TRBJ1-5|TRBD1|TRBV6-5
TGTGCCAGCAGTTATGGACAGGGGGGACAGCCCCAGCATTTT
CASSYGQGGQPQHF
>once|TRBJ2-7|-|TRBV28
TGTGCCAGCAGTCAAAGGGGGTACGAGCAGTACTTC
CASSQRGYEQYF
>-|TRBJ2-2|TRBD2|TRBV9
TGTGCCAGCAGCGCGGACCTCAGCGGGAGGACCGGGGAGCTGTTTTTT
CASSADLSGRTGELFF
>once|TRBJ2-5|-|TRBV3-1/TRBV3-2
TGTGCCAGCCGGGACATAGTTCAAGAGACCCAGTACTTC
CASRDIVQETQYF
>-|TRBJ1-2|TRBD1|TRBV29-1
TGCAGCGTTGCCGGGACAGGGAGCGGCTACACCTTC
CSVAGTGSGYTF
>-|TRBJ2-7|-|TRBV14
TGTGCCAGCAGCCAAGATAGAGGGACCTCGGGGGACGAGCAGTACTTC
CASSQDRGTSGDEQYF
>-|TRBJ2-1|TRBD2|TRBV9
TGTGCCAGCAGCTCGGGACTAGCGGGAGAAAATGAGCAGTTCTTC
CASSSGLAGENEQFF
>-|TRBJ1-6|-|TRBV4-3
TGCGCCAGCAGCCAAGATTCGGGGGGTTCACCCCTCCACTTT
CASSQDSGGSPLHF
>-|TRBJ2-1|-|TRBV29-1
TGCAGCGTTGAAGAGACAGGTTACAATGAGCAGTTCTTC
CSVEETGYNEQFF
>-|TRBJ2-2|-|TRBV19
TGTGCCACTCGAGCCGACTCCGTCCAGTGGACCGGGGAGCTGTTTTTT
CATRADSVQWTGELFF
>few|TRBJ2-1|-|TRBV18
TGTGCCAGCTCCCTACAGAGCAGTTCCTCCTACAATGAGCAGTTCTTC
CASSLQSSSSYNEQFF
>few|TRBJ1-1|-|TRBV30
TGTGCCTGCCTGGGAGTTTCGAACACTGAAGCTTTCTTT
CACLGVSNTEAFF
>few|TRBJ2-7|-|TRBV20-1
TGCAGTGCCTCCCCAGGGAACGAGCAGTACTTC
CSASPGNEQYF
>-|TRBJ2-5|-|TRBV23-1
TGCGCCAGTCGAGTCCCGGAGTTCCAAGAGACCCAGTACTTC
CASRVPEFQETQYF
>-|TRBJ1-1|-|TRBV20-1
TGCAGTGCTAGTCACGACAGACCGAACACTGAAGCTTTCTTT
CSASHDRPNTEAFF
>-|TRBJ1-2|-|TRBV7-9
TGTGCCAGCAGCTTGGACAGCTATGGCTACACCTTC
CASSLDSYGYTF
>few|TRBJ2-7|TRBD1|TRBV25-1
TGTGCCAGCAGTGACCCGGGACAGGGGAGGGTGCAGTACTTC
CASSDPGQGRVQYF
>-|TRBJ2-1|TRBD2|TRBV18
TGTGCCAGCTCACGGGCTAGCGGGACCTACAATGAGCAGTTCTTC
CASSRASGTYNEQFF
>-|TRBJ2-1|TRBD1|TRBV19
TGTGCCAGTAGTCCTACCAACAGGGGTTCCTACAATGAACAGTTCTTC
CASSPTNRGSYNEQFF
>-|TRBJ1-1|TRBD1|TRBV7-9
TGTGCCAGCAGCCTGGGACAGACACTCGGCGGTACTGAAGCTTTCTTT
CASSLGQTLGGTEAFF
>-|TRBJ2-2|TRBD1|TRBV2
TGTGCCAGCAGAGGGGGACAGGTCACCGGGGAGCTGTTTTTT
CASRGGQVTGELFF
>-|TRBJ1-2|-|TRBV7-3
TGTGCCAGCAGCCCGAGGTCGGACTATGGCTACACCTTC
CASSPRSDYGYTF
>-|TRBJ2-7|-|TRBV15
TGTGCCACCAGCAGAGGGGGCGGAAACCCCTACGAGCAGTACTTC
CATSRGGGNPYEQYF
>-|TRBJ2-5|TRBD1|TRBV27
TGTGCCAGCAGTTTACGGGACAGGGAAGAGACCCAGTACTTC
CASSLRDREETQYF
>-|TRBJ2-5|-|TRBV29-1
TGCAGCGCCGCCCCAGGGTTTTCCTTGAGGGAGACCCAGTACTTC
CSAAPGFSLRETQYF
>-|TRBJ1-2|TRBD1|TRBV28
TGTGCCAGCAGTACACCCGGGACAGGGTACTATGGCTACACCTTC
CASSTPGTGYYGYTF
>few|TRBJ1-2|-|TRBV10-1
TGCGCCAGCAGTGATAACAGGGAGGGCTATGGCTACACCTTC
CASSDNREGYGYTF
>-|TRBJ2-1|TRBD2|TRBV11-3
TGTGCCAGCAGCTTAGTTGGGGAGGGGAATGAGCAGTTCTTC
CASSLVGEGNEQFF
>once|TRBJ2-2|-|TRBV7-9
TGTGCCAGCAGCTTAGCGGCAAACACCGGGGAGCTGTTTTTT
CASSLAANTGELFF
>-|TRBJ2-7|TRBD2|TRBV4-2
TGTGCCAGCAGTATAGCGGGACTCCTCTACGAGCAGTACTTC
CASSIAGLLYEQYF
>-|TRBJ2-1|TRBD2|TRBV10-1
TGCGCCAGCAGTGAGTTGACTAGCGGATACAATGAGCAGTTCTTC
CASSELTSGYNEQFF
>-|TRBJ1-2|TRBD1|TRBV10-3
TGTGCCATCAGTGAGTCCCGGACAGGAACTAACTATGGCTACACCTTC
CAISESRTGTNYGYTF
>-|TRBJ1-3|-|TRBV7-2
TGTGCCAGCAGCTTAGCGAGGGTATTGGCTGGAAACACCATATATTTT
CASSLARVLAGNTIYF
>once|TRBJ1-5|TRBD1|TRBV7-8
TGTGCCAGCAGCTTAGGATGGGGACAGCGAGACAATCAGCCCCAGCATTTT
CASSLGWGQRDNQPQHF